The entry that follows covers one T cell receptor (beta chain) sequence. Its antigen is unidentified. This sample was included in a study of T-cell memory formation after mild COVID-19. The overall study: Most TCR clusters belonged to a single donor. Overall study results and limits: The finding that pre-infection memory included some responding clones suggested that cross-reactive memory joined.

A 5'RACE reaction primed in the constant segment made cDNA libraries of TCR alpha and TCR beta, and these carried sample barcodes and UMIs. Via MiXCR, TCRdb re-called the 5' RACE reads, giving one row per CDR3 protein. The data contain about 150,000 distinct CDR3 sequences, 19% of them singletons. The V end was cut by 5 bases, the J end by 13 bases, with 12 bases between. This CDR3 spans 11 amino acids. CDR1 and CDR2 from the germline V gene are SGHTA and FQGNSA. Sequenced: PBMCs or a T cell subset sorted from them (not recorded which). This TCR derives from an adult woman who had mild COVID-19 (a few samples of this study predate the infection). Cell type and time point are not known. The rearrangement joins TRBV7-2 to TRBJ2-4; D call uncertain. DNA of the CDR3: TGTGCCAGCAGCACCTTAGGGCCCCAGTACTTC. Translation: CASSTLGPQYF.